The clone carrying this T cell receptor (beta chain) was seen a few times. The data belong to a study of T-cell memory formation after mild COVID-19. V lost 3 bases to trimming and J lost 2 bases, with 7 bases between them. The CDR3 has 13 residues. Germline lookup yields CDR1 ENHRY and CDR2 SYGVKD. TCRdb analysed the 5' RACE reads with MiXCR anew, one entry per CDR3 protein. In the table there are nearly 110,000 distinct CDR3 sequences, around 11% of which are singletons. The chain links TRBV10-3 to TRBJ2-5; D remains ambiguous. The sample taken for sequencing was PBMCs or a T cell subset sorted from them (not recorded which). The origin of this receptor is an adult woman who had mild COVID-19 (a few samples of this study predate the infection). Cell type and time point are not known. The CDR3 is CAISERQQETQYF. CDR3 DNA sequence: TGTGCCATCAGTGAAAGGCAGCAAGAGACCCAGTACTTC.